This TCR beta chain was captured by sequencing in a study of blood T cell repertoires in COVID-19. Repertoires were generated with immunoSEQ multiplex PCR, while TCRdb's copy carries only in-frame clones and drops some. Of 90,000 to 120,000 clones in the sample, about 89% were seen once. CDR3 size: 12 residues. V was cut by 8 bases and J by 5 bases, with 10 bases left in between. Germline V CDR1 and CDR2: SNHLY, FYNNEI. This sequence joins TRBV2 and TRBJ2-1; D may be TRBD1 (5 bases). The clonotype comes from a human donor in a cohort sampled during active COVID-19. The sequenced sample was peripheral blood. Here the CDR3 reads CASGHIDNEQFF. The CDR3 DNA sequence: TGTGCCAGCGGACACATAGACAATGAGCAGTTCTTC.